This record looks at one T cell receptor beta chain sequence and its context. The entry originates in a study of CD8+CD57+ T cells in acquired aplastic anemia. Selection for sequencing was limited to patients who had shown CD8+CD57+ cell expansion by flow cytometry. V was shortened by 5 bases and J by 4 bases, with 6 bases between the two germline ends. This CDR3 spans 11 amino acids. CDR1 is SGHRS, CDR2 YFSETQ, per germline. The study profiled TCR beta VDJ and CDR3 using genomic DNA as template. TCRdb fed the reads into MiXCR, producing one record per CDR3 protein. In the table there are under 350,000 distinct CDR3 sequences, under 60% of which are singletons.

Sample: sorted CD4+, CD8+, or CD8+CD57+ T cells (not recorded which) from PBMCs. The V call is TRBV5-1, the J call TRBJ1-1; TRBD1 might be the D (5 bases). This TCR was recovered from a human donor with aplastic anemia. CDR3 DNA: TGCGCCAGCAGAGGGGCCACTGAAGCTTTCTTT. Its protein product is CASRGATEAFF.